The 24 T cell receptor beta chains given below trace back to one sample, sequenced in a study of blood T cell repertoires in COVID-19. Assay used: immunoSEQ multiplex PCR; TCRdb lists only in-frame clones, some missing. Altogether roughly 100,000 clones are present, about 84% being singletons, with the ten largest covering about 23%. The source material was peripheral blood. Receptors were obtained from a man aged 80 or over with active or convalescent COVID-19.

This chain links TRBV27 with TRBJ1-2; 7 bases align to TRBD1. Germline V gene lookup returns CDR1 MNHEY and CDR2 SMNVEV (reference sequence). V shed 2 bases and J 5 bases; nucleotides not matched to a gene: 5. The CDR3 runs 14 residues. As DNA, the CDR3 is TGTGCCAGCAGTTTAGTCCCAGGGGGGTATGGCTACACCTTC. This encodes CASSLVPGGYGYTF.

In this sample, this clone turned up a few times. The chain uses TRBV19 and TRBJ1-2; maybe TRBD1 (6 bases). The CDR3 is 14 amino acids. V was shortened by 3 bases and J by 2 bases, with 10 bases between the two germline ends. CDR1 is LNHDA and CDR2 is SQIVND in the germline V gene (reference sequence). The CDR3 is CASSIQGPNYGYTF. CDR3 coding DNA: TGTGCCAGTAGTATTCAGGGGCCGAACTATGGCTACACCTTC.

This clone was seen a single time. This sequence joins TRBV3-1 (or the pseudogene TRBV3-2) and TRBJ2-5; the match to TRBD1 covers 8 bases. The junction had 3 bases not matched to a gene; V was cut back by 1 base and J by 2 bases. Per the germline V gene, CDR1 is LGHDT and CDR2 is YNNKEL (reference sequence). This CDR3 is built from 15 residues. Written as DNA, the CDR3 is TGTGCCAGCAGCCAAGGACAGGGGCTTCAAGAGACCCAGTACTTC. Amino acids: CASSQGQGLQETQYF.

V usage is TRBV12-5 and J usage is TRBJ1-2; TRBD1 matches 7 bases. V lost 7 bases, J lost 3 bases, and 8 bases stayed unmatched. In germline, CDR1 is LGHNT, CDR2 FRNRAP. The CDR3 length is 14 residues. The CDR3 spells CASATEQGYYGYTF. The CDR3 bases are TGTGCTAGTGCCACAGAACAGGGGTACTATGGCTACACCTTC.

The chain uses TRBV27 and TRBJ1-1; D might be TRBD1 (5 bases). Trimming took off 6 bases at V and 5 bases at J, with 16 bases between the two ends. CDR3 size: 14 residues. In germline, CDR1 is MNHEY, CDR2 SMNVEV (reference sequence). Here the CDR3 reads CASSPFTGDTEAFF. CDR3 sequence (DNA): TGTGCCAGCAGCCCCTTCACAGGTGATACTGAAGCTTTCTTT.

The chain carries TRBV3-1 (or the pseudogene TRBV3-2) and TRBJ2-3; 10 bases match TRBD2. The CDR3 spans 18 residues. The germline V gene has CDR1 LGHDT and CDR2 YNNKEL (reference sequence). V gave up 0 bases and J gave up 2 bases; unmatched junction bases: 8. The CDR3 bases are TGTGCCAGCAGCCAAGATCTACCACTAGCGGGACTCACAGATACGCAGTATTTT. This sequence encodes CASSQDLPLAGLTDTQYF.

The J gene is TRBJ2-1, the V gene TRBV4-3, with 10 nucleotides matching TRBD2. CDR1 is LGHNA, CDR2 YSLEER, per germline. V was pared by 4 bases and J by 9 bases, with 12 bases of the junction left unmatched. The CDR3 has 16 amino acids. CDR3 sequence (DNA): TGCGCCAGCAGCCGGACCGGAGCGGGAGGGGTCACTGAGCAGTTCTTC. This gives the protein CASSRTGAGGVTEQFF.

V is TRBV3-1 (or the pseudogene TRBV3-2) and J is TRBJ1-2; D uncertain. This CDR3 contains 13 residues. Trimming took off 2 bases at V and 0 bases at J, with 4 bases between the two ends. CDR1 and CDR2 (germline): LGHDT, YNNKEL (reference sequence). The CDR3 spells CASSQQTNYGYTF. CDR3 coding DNA: TGTGCCAGCAGCCAACAGACTAACTATGGCTACACCTTC.

The V gene is TRBV10-3, the J gene TRBJ1-2, with D perhaps TRBD1 (6 bases). CDR1 and CDR2 from the germline V gene are ENHRY and SYGVKD. The CDR3 extends over 14 amino acids. Trimming removed 3 bases from V and 4 bases from J, with 12 bases in between. The CDR3 sequence is CAISESDSRYGYTF. The CDR3 DNA follows: TGTGCCATCAGTGAATCGGACAGTCGCTATGGCTACACCTTC.

V usage is TRBV5-1 and J usage is TRBJ2-7; 9 nucleotides match TRBD1. This CDR3 is 15 amino acids long. CDR1 and CDR2 from the germline V gene are SGHRS and YFSETQ. Trimming at V came to 4 bases and at J to 0 bases, leaving 5 bases not matched to a gene. The CDR3 DNA reads TGCGCCAGCAGCGATCCGGGACAGGGCTCCTACGAGCAGTACTTC. It is translated as CASSDPGQGSYEQYF.

CDR3 residues: CASSLNFAETQYF. CDR3 nucleotide sequence: TGTGCCAGCAGCTTAAACTTCGCGGAGACCCAGTACTTC. The chain employs TRBV11-2 and TRBJ2-5, with D uncertain. Germline V CDR1 and CDR2: SGHAT, FQNNGV. V was cut by 2 bases and J by 5 bases, with 9 bases left in between. This CDR3 has 13 residues.

J is TRBJ2-3 and V is TRBV2; D is possibly TRBD2 (5 bases). This CDR3 is 14 amino acids long. The germline gives CDR1 SNHLY, CDR2 FYNNEI. V lost 5 bases, J lost 2 bases, and 11 bases lay in between. The CDR3 here is CASSPDRDTDTQYF. DNA of the CDR3: TGTGCCAGCAGTCCCGACCGGGACACAGATACGCAGTATTTT.

V usage is TRBV21-1 and J usage is TRBJ2-3; the DNA was not compared with TRBD2, the D call given in the table. TRBV21-1 has pseudogene status. This CDR3 has 17 amino acids. The CDR3 DNA follows: TGTGCCAGCAAGGGGACTAGCGGGGGGTCAAGCACAGATACGCAGTATTTT. Its translation: CASKGTSGGSSTDTQYF.

Only one count was recorded for this clone. The chain employs TRBV7-2 and TRBJ2-2, with D unclear. The germline V gene encodes CDR1 SGHTA and CDR2 FQGNSA. V was pared by 1 base and J by 5 bases, with 5 bases between. This CDR3 has 13 residues. CDR3 in amino acids: CASSLDQTGELFF. The CDR3 DNA follows: TGTGCCAGCAGCTTAGACCAGACCGGGGAGCTGTTTTTT.

The J gene is TRBJ2-3, the V gene TRBV25-1; TRBD2 might be the D (7 bases). CDR1 MGHDK and CDR2 SYGVNS come from the germline V gene. V lost 4 bases and J lost 2, with 13 bases in between. CDR3 length: 15 amino acids. CDR3 protein: CASSGEGGPTDTQYF. The CDR3 coding sequence is TGTGCCAGCAGTGGAGAGGGGGGGCCCACAGATACGCAGTATTTT.

Written as DNA, the CDR3 is TGTGCCAGTAACACCGGGACAGGGGCTGGAAACACCATATATTTT. Translating it yields CASNTGTGAGNTIYF. The chain uses TRBV19 and TRBJ1-3, with TRBD1 matching 10 bases. Germline V lookup: CDR1 LNHDA, CDR2 SQIVND (reference sequence). J was trimmed by 2 bases and V by 7 bases; bases with no gene match: 5. This CDR3 spans 15 amino acids.

This clone was counted between two and nine times. The gene calls are TRBV7-9 and TRBJ1-4; D is unclear. The CDR3 extends over 15 amino acids. Germline V gene lookup returns CDR1 SEHNR and CDR2 FQNEAQ (reference sequence). Trimming took 4 bases from V and 4 from J, leaving 13 bases between them. The CDR3 nucleotides are TGTGCCAGCAGCTCTGTGGCTCATGGTAATGAAAAACTGTTTTTT. Its protein is CASSSVAHGNEKLFF.

The rearrangement uses TRBV7-3 and TRBJ2-1; TRBD2 agrees at 10 bases. The CDR3 sequence is 15 residues long. Per the germline V gene, CDR1 is SGHTA and CDR2 is FQGTGA. V was clipped by 5 bases and J by 2 bases; unmatched bases: 3. The CDR3 here is CASSVAGGTYNEQFF. Written as DNA, the CDR3 is TGTGCCAGCAGCGTAGCGGGGGGTACCTACAATGAGCAGTTCTTC. The full variable domain, rest sourced from reference TRBV7-3 and TRBJ2-1, is GAGVSQTPSNKVTEKGKYVELRCDPISGHTALYWYRQSLGQGPEFLIYFQGTGAADDSGLPNDRFFAVRPEGSVSTLKIQRTERGDSAVYLCASSVAGGTYNEQFFGPGTRLTVL.

The chain employs TRBV5-1 and TRBJ1-2; maybe TRBD1 (5 bases). V dropped 6 bases and J dropped 2 bases, with 17 bases sitting between them. CDR3 length: 15 amino acids. Germline V gene sequence: CDR1 SGHRS, CDR2 YFSETQ. CDR3 region: CASTYTAGGNYGYTF. DNA of the CDR3: TGCGCCAGCACCTACACCGCGGGGGGGAACTATGGCTACACCTTC.

The chain links TRBV6-1 to TRBJ2-7, with D maybe TRBD2 (6 bases). Germline V gives CDR1 MNHNS, CDR2 SASEGT. This CDR3 contains 13 residues. Trimming removed 5 bases at V and 2 bases at J, with 10 bases between. The chain's CDR3 is CASSSGLTYEQYF. In nucleotides, the CDR3 is TGTGCCAGCAGTTCGGGACTGACCTACGAGCAGTACTTC.

There are many counts of this clone. The chain combines TRBV30 with TRBJ2-2, with D possibly being TRBD2 (5 bases). The CDR3 contains 13 residues. The ends were cut back, 1 base at V and 13 bases at J, with 16 bases in the middle. Germline CDR1 is GTSNPN and CDR2 is SVGIG (reference sequence). The CDR3 DNA sequence: TGTGCCTGGAGTGGATCCGGACCGGAGGTGCTGTTTTTT. Translation: CAWSGSGPEVLFF.

The gene calls are TRBV7-2 and TRBJ1-2, with TRBD1 as a possible D gene (5 bases). Germline CDR1 is SGHTA and CDR2 is FQGNSA. V gave up 5 bases and J gave up 4 bases, with 14 bases separating them. CDR3 length: 14 residues. The CDR3 reads CASSQEAGLYGYTF. In DNA form, the CDR3 reads TGTGCCAGCAGCCAGGAGGCGGGGCTCTATGGCTACACCTTC.

This clone was recorded once. The V gene is TRBV6-5, the J gene TRBJ1-5; no clear D. Germline CDR1 is MNHEY and CDR2 is SVGAGI. The CDR3 extends over 14 amino acids. The V and J ends lost 5 bases and 4 bases respectively, with 12 bases between them. The CDR3 loop is CASSPREANQPQHF. As DNA, the CDR3 is TGTGCCAGCAGTCCCCGTGAGGCTAATCAGCCCCAGCATTTT.

This clone is a singleton in its sample. This chain uses TRBV15 with TRBJ1-2, with no clear D. V lost 0 bases to trimming and J lost 4 bases, with 12 bases between them. The CDR3 is 15 residues long. Germline CDR1 and CDR2: LNHNV and YYDKDF (reference sequence). The CDR3 protein is CATSRDAAIIYGYTF. Here the CDR3 DNA reads TGTGCCACCAGCAGAGATGCGGCGATAATCTATGGCTACACCTTC.